The text below deals with one T cell receptor (beta chain). The antigen is unknown. As to time point: week 11, during vaccination. Mutant IDH1 20-mer peptide, at 300 ug, made up each vaccine dose, with topical imiquimod. This specimen comes from a study of a mutant IDH1 vaccine in newly diagnosed glioma. Study-level information: The treated group averaged approximately 42 years old and was about 62% male, approximately 38% female. Antecedent treatment encompassed radiotherapy, temozolomide, or their combination; the majority received both. Study-level results: Pseudoprogression looked unconnected to shifts in top peripheral T cell clonotypes.

Data came from immunoSEQ multiplex PCR; TCRdb stores just in-frame clones and leaves some out. The data hold 50,000 to 65,000 clones, with approximately 84% observed a single time. The CDR3 sequence is 14 residues long. The V and J ends lost 0 bases and 7 bases respectively, with 11 bases between them. Germline CDR1 is SGHRS and CDR2 is YFSETQ. V gene TRBV5-1 combines with J gene TRBJ2-1; D may be TRBD1 or TRBD2 (7 bases each). Sequencing was performed on PBMCs, taken from a glioma patient whose treatment included an IDH1 peptide vaccine. The receptor's source is a woman aged 45-59 years with glioma. The CDR3 DNA reads as TGCGCCAGCAGCTTGGACAGGGGAGGGAATGAGCAGTTCTTC. Protein: CASSLDRGGNEQFF.